Sequencing of this TCR beta chain was carried out in a study of PD-1 blockade in classical Hodgkin lymphoma. Study findings and constraints: Reports indicated that newly diagnosed patients had lower baseline TCR diversity than healthy donors did. The repertoire differences lack a defined cause, possibly disease activity or prior therapy.

Trimming removed 3 bases from V and 6 bases from J, with 12 bases in between. The CDR3 runs to 14 residues. From germline, CDR1 is MNHEY and CDR2 SMNVEV (reference sequence). Note on this clone: The antigen is not known.

The assay was immunoSEQ multiplex PCR, and TCRdb's table has in-frame clones only and misses some. The repertoire holds around 58,000 clones, with around nine tenths as singletons. Every one of the patients relapsed after autologous stem cell transplantation (brentuximab vedotin exposure was variable). The clonotype comes from a human donor with classical Hodgkin lymphoma. This specimen consisted of peripheral blood mononuclear cells (PBMCs), obtained at baseline. This rearrangement joins TRBV27 to TRBJ1-5; D gene uncertain. The CDR3 reads CASSFNPGGQPQHF. CDR3 bases: TGTGCCAGCAGTTTTAATCCGGGTGGTCAGCCCCAGCATTTT.